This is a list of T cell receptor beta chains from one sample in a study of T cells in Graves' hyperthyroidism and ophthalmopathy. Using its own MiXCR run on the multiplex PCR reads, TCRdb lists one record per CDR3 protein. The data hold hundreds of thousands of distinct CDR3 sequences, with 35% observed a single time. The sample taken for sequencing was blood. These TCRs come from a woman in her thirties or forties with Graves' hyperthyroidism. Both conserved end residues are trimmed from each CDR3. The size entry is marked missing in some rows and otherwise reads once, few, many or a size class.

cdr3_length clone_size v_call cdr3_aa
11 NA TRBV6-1 ASALAGGYEQY
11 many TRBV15 ATSRDAGEGYT
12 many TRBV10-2 ASSEEFEGYEQY
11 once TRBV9 ASSLARQETQY
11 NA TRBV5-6 ASSRGLLYEQY
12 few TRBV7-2 ASSTSGGAVEQY
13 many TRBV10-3 AISATGDSNQPQH
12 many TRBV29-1 SVARGRNTGELF
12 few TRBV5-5 ASIGQGADETQY
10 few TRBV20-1 SGDRARVGYT
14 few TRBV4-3 ASSPGQGAVETEAF
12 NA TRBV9 ASSVEPGSDTQY
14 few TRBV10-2 ASSQLRTLGNTEAF
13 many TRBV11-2 ASSPGQDGNQPQH
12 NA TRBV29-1 SVREGASTDTQY
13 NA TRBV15 ATFPKGQVAYEQY
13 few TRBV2 ASSEAWTALTGAF
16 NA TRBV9 ASSQDWARGASGYGYT
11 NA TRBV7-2 ASSPGRDYGYT
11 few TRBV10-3 AISEIGDQPQH
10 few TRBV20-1 SVWGQVETQY
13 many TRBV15 ATSKNLVRGGGYT
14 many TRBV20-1 SARGQGLSTNEKLF
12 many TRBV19 ASSITGPGGTQY
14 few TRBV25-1 ASSLVGRVVNTEAF
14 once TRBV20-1 SARVSGLTNTGELL
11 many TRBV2 ASSVQDGGELF
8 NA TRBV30 AADTDTQY
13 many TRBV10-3 AISESTGGIYGYT
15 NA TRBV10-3 AISEKVDRVLYTEAF
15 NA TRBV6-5 ASSYEIRNELAYEQY
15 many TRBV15 ATSRDSGGMYNSPLH
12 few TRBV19 ASRTAPNTGELF
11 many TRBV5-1 ASSLWEDTEAF
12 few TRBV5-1 ASSRQGDNYGYT
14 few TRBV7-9 ASSSPDRGLKYEQY
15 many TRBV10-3 AISEMETGGFGNTIY
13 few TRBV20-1 SARPGALQNYGYT
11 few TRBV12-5 ASAQGSGNTIY
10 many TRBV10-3 AISGETYEQY
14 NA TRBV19 ASSILVGQGHQEQY
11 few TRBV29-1 SFLGGYQETQY
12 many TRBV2 ASSPGLGEETQY
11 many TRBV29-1 SVSQGSNTEAF
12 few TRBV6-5 ASSYNGARETQY
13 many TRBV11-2 ASSHEQGRQETQY
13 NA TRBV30 AWGYILYDTGELF
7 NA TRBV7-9 ASSIHLT
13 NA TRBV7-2 ASSLVPAGGETQY
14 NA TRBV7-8 ASSQQWTSPQETQY
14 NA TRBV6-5 ASSYSAADSPYEQY